A single sample is the source of the 8 T cell receptor beta chains below, sequenced in a study of blood T cell repertoires in COVID-19. This table comes from immunoSEQ multiplex PCR, and its TCRdb copy is limited to in-frame clones, with some not included. The sample holds more than 200,000 clones, about 85% seen once. The sequencing input was peripheral blood. The source is a man between 18 and 29 years old with active or convalescent COVID-19.

This sequence joins TRBV30 and TRBJ1-2; the D is unclear. CDR3 size: 11 residues. Deletions cut 2 bases from V and 9 bases from J, with 10 bases between. Germline V gene sequence: CDR1 GTSNPN, CDR2 SVGIG (reference sequence). CDR3: CAWSPLSSYTF. As DNA, the CDR3 is TGTGCCTGGAGTCCGCTTAGCAGCTACACCTTC.

V is TRBV7-8 and J is TRBJ1-2, with 9 bases lining up with TRBD1. The CDR3 runs 16 residues. V was pared by 1 base and J by 4 bases, with 7 bases of the junction left unmatched. The germline gives CDR1 SGHVS, CDR2 FQNEAQ. CDR3 in amino acids: CASSLGNRGRSYGYTF. The DNA for the CDR3 is TGTGCCAGCAGCTTAGGGAACAGGGGGCGAAGCTATGGCTACACCTTC.

This clone was found once. The CDR3 reads CASSGGQGAFQPQHF. DNA for the CDR3: TGTGCCAGCAGTGGTGGACAGGGGGCCTTTCAGCCCCAGCATTTT. This chain joins TRBV2 and TRBJ1-5; 11 bases align to TRBD1. CDR1 and CDR2 from the germline V gene are SNHLY and FYNNEI. Trimming removed 4 bases from V and 6 bases from J; junction bases left unmatched: 5. The CDR3 loop spans 15 amino acids.

This chain links TRBV6-1 with TRBJ1-1; TRBD1 aligns across 8 bases. The CDR3 has 16 amino acids. Germline V gene sequence: CDR1 MNHNS, CDR2 SASEGT. The J segment lost 4 bases and the V segment lost 2 bases, leaving 9 bases of the junction unmatched. CDR3 residues: CASSESGQALSTEAFF. The CDR3 nucleotides read TGTGCCAGCAGTGAATCGGGACAGGCCTTGAGCACTGAAGCTTTCTTT.

The chain links TRBV5-6 to TRBJ2-1, with 7 bases that match TRBD1. The CDR3 totals 15 residues. The V gene's germline CDR1 is SGHDT and CDR2 YYEEEE. Trimming cost V 0 bases and J 7 bases; bases outside gene matches: 7. The CDR3 is CASSLGQGDGNEQFF. DNA for the CDR3: TGTGCCAGCAGCTTGGGACAGGGAGATGGAAATGAGCAGTTCTTC.

This chain uses TRBV9 with TRBJ1-6; possible D gene TRBD1, 6 bases. Germline V CDR1 and CDR2: SGDLS, YYNGEE. Trimming shortened V by 3 bases and J by 9 bases, and 16 bases separated the two germline ends. This CDR3 comprises 15 residues. The CDR3 region is CASSAAGDSSSPLHF. The CDR3 DNA is TGTGCCAGCAGCGCCGCAGGGGATAGTAGTTCACCCCTCCACTTT. The full variable domain, completed using reference TRBV9 and TRBJ1-6, is DSGVTQTPKHLITATGQRVTLRCSPRSGDLSVYWYQQSLDQGLQFLIQYYNGEERAKGNILERFSAQQFPDLHSELNLSSLELGDSALYFCASSAAGDSSSPLHFGNGTRLTVT.

V gene TRBV12-3 or TRBV12-4 combines with J gene TRBJ2-5; 11 bases align to TRBD2. CDR3 length equals 13 residues. J was trimmed by 4 bases and V by 6 bases; bases with no gene match: 1. CDR3 loop: CASSGTSGETQYF. CDR3 DNA: TGTGCCAGCAGCGGGACTAGCGGAGAGACCCAGTACTTC.

V usage is TRBV5-5 and J usage is TRBJ1-1; 9 bases match TRBD1. Germline CDR1 reads SGHKS; CDR2 reads YYEKEE (reference sequence). The ends lost 5 bases at V and 4 bases at J; junction bases unmatched: 3. This CDR3 spans 13 amino acids. Written as DNA, the CDR3 is TGTGCCAGCAGGAGGACAGGGGTCACTGAAGCTTTCTTT. Amino acid sequence: CASRRTGVTEAFF.